This note documents a single T cell receptor beta chain sequence. Antigen unknown. The sample belongs to a study of post-analysis software for immune sequencing data. Study-level results: When patients were compared with controls, a handful of TRBV segments were more frequent, TRBV5-6, TRBV5-1 and TRBV20-1 among them.

The library was made from cDNA and included unique molecular identifiers. MiXCR was run by TCRdb on the PCR reads, yielding one entry per CDR3 protein. The data contain over 300,000 distinct CDR3 sequences, less than 35% of them singletons. Germline lookup yields CDR1 MNHEY and CDR2 SVGAGI. Deletions cut 7 bases from V and 6 bases from J, with 18 bases between. This CDR3 region has 14 residues. Sample: blood. The rearrangement joins TRBV6-5 to TRBJ1-1; D is unresolved. The clonotype was recovered from a girl between 10 and 17 years old with multiple sclerosis. The CDR3 is CASKYDKVDSEAFF. The CDR3 DNA reads TGTGCCAGCAAATATGACAAGGTTGACTCTGAAGCTTTCTTT.